This T cell receptor (beta chain) was recorded in a study of response to subunit inactivated influenza vaccine. Via MiXCR, TCRdb re-called the RT-PCR reads, giving one row per CDR3 protein. The table shows 400,000 to 650,000 distinct CDR3 sequences, with 7.2% occurring only once. Germline trimming cut 7 bases from V and 7 bases from J; bases unmatched to any gene: 8. Germline assignment: CDR1 SGHTA and CDR2 FQGNSA. This CDR3 contains 14 residues. This clonotype was counted many times. The receptor was isolated from a man between 50 and 69 years old who received an inactivated influenza vaccine. This specimen was PBMCs from blood, taken around 25 months after vaccination. The genes are TRBV7-2 and TRBJ1-5, with 9 bases identical to TRBD1. The CDR3 here is CASTRQGEGQPQHF. The CDR3 DNA reads TGTGCCAGCACCCGACAGGGGGAAGGACAGCCCCAGCATTTT.